A single sample gave rise to the 15 T cell receptor beta chains below, sequenced in a study of T cell clonotyping in hematopoietic cell transplantation. Time point given: recipient sample about 28 days before transplant, after cytoreduction. Assay: immunoSEQ multiplex PCR; the TCRdb copy retains only in-frame clones and omits some. The sample consists of approximately 28,000 clones, more than 65% of them appearing once. The material sequenced was peripheral blood mononuclear cells, taken before stem cell transplant. These receptors came from a woman aged 60 to 75 with acute myeloid leukemia. Some clones in this sample may be carry-over from other donors' samples.

A remark on this clone: One end of the junction fails to match germline, which may point to a read error. V is TRBV7-7 and J is TRBJ2-2; D remains unclear. The CDR3 has 12 residues. CDR1 is SSHAT and CDR2 is FNYEAQ in the germline V gene (reference sequence). CDR3 residues: CASSTTTGELFF. DNA of the CDR3: TGTGCTAGCAGCACAACCACCGGGGAGCTGTTTTTT.

The V and J genes are TRBV4-1 and TRBJ2-5; D remains unclear. CDR1 is MGHRA, CDR2 YSYEKL, per germline. The CDR3 sequence is 16 residues long. The V gene lost 1 base and the J gene lost 3 bases, with 15 bases spanning the gap. This CDR3 is CASSQVERPGEETQYF. CDR3 DNA: TGCGCCAGCAGCCAAGTGGAGCGACCCGGAGAAGAGACCCAGTACTTC.

V and J are TRBV20-1 and TRBJ2-7; the D is unclear. V was clipped by 7 bases and J by 2 bases, with 9 bases between them. The germline V gene encodes CDR1 DFQATT and CDR2 SNEGSKA (reference sequence). This CDR3 comprises 11 residues. The CDR3 nucleotides are TGCAGTGGGTCAGGCCCCTACGAGCAGTACTTC. Its protein is CSGSGPYEQYF.

The chain uses TRBV14 and TRBJ1-1; 7 nucleotides agree with TRBD1. This CDR3 has 14 residues. Germline CDR1 and CDR2: SGHDN and FVKESK. The V and J ends lost 3 bases and 5 bases, in that order; junction bases with no gene match: 6. The CDR3 sequence: CASSHPRGGTEAFF. CDR3 sequence (DNA): TGTGCCAGCAGCCACCCCAGGGGGGGGACTGAAGCTTTCTTT.

This rearrangement joins TRBV2 to TRBJ1-2; weak D call: TRBD1 (6 bases). The germline gives CDR1 SNHLY, CDR2 FYNNEI. Trimming pared 7 bases from V and 4 bases from J, leaving 16 bases between. The CDR3 is made up of 14 amino acids. In nucleotides, the CDR3 is TGTGCCAGCACCCAACAAGGGGGTGTCTATGGCTACACCTTC. Amino acids: CASTQQGGVYGYTF.

The rearrangement links TRBV4-1 to TRBJ2-3; TRBD2 agrees at 10 bases. V shed 5 bases, J shed 0 bases, and the junction held 5 bases outside the gene matches. The germline gives CDR1 MGHRA, CDR2 YSYEKL. This CDR3 comprises 16 residues. This chain's CDR3 is CASSAPSGRSTDTQYF. The CDR3 region has the DNA TGCGCCAGCAGCGCCCCTAGCGGGAGAAGCACAGATACGCAGTATTTT.

J is TRBJ2-1 and V is TRBV6-5; 8 bases align to TRBD2. CDR3 length equals 15 residues. The ends lost 7 bases at V and 4 bases at J; junction bases unmatched: 9. Germline CDR1 and CDR2: MNHEY and SVGAGI. CDR3 in amino acids: CASMGEAGGYNEQFF. As DNA, the CDR3 is TGTGCCAGCATGGGAGAGGCGGGGGGATACAATGAGCAGTTCTTC.

The V call is TRBV15, the J call TRBJ2-5; D possibly corresponds to TRBD1 (6 bases). The V and J ends lost 0 bases and 5 bases respectively, with 7 bases between them. The CDR3 is 13 amino acids. From germline, CDR1 is LNHNV and CDR2 YYDKDF (reference sequence). This chain's CDR3 is CATSRDRGETQYF. CDR3 nucleotides: TGTGCCACCAGCAGAGATAGGGGGGAGACCCAGTACTTC.

The chain couples TRBV19 to TRBJ2-1; possible D gene TRBD2, 5 bases. The V end was cut by 8 bases, the J end by 8 bases, with 19 bases between. CDR3 length: 14 amino acids. Germline assignment: CDR1 LNHDA and CDR2 SQIVND (reference sequence). The chain's CDR3 is CASSGGVAWDEQFF. As DNA, the CDR3 is TGTGCCAGTTCGGGTGGAGTAGCGTGGGATGAGCAGTTCTTC. Together with reference TRBV19 and TRBJ2-1, the CDR3 gives the full variable domain: DGGITQSPKYLFRKEGQNVTLSCEQNLNHDAMYWYRQDPGQGLRLIYYSQIVNDFQKGDIAEGYSVSREKKESFPLTVTSAQKNPTAFYLCASSGGVAWDEQFFGPGTRLTVL.

This chain links TRBV2 with TRBJ1-1; TRBD1 aligns across 9 bases. Germline V lookup: CDR1 SNHLY, CDR2 FYNNEI. This CDR3 has 12 amino acids. Trimming took 8 bases from V and 11 from J; bases not matched to a gene: 9. CDR3 residues: CASDQDRGRAFF. CDR3 DNA sequence: TGTGCCAGCGATCAGGACAGGGGACGGGCTTTCTTT.

This clone counts as medium-sized (0.01 to 0.1%). The V and J genes are TRBV6-5 and TRBJ2-7; possible D gene TRBD1, 6 bases. This CDR3 spans 14 amino acids. Germline V gene sequence: CDR1 MNHEY, CDR2 SVGAGI. V was pared by 4 bases and J by 6 bases, with 16 bases between. CDR3 sequence (DNA): TGTGCCAGCAGTTCCGGACAGCTATCGGGCGAGCAGTACTTC. This gives the protein CASSSGQLSGEQYF.

This clone was counted a few times. V gene TRBV4-3 combines with J gene TRBJ1-6; no definite D call. CDR1 is LGHNA and CDR2 is YSLEER in the germline V gene. There are 15 residues in the CDR3. With 0 bases removed from V and 10 bases from J, the gap between germline ends came to 13 bases. This CDR3 reads CASSQDPGSRSPLHF. The CDR3 DNA is TGCGCCAGCAGCCAAGATCCCGGGTCTCGCTCACCCCTCCACTTT.

This clone has only one observation. The chain combines TRBV6-6 with TRBJ1-2; unclear D gene. CDR3 length: 14 residues. The germline CDR1 and CDR2 sequences are MNHNY and SVGAGI (reference sequence). Trimming removed 0 bases from V and 4 bases from J, with 9 bases in between. CDR3 amino acids: CASSYSLGSYGYTF. CDR3 bases: TGTGCCAGCAGTTACTCGCTAGGGAGCTATGGCTACACCTTC.

V is TRBV10-1 and J is TRBJ2-2; 11 nucleotides match TRBD2. CDR3 length equals 15 residues. V shed 2 bases and J 8 bases; nucleotides not matched to a gene: 4. Looked up from germline, CDR1 is WNHNN and CDR2 is SYGVQD (reference sequence). CDR3 sequence: CASSEIAGGPGELFF. CDR3 sequence (DNA): TGCGCCAGCAGTGAGATAGCGGGAGGGCCAGGGGAGCTGTTTTTT.

V usage is TRBV4-3 and J usage is TRBJ2-1; 8 positions match TRBD2. From germline, CDR1 is LGHNA and CDR2 YSLEER. This CDR3 comprises 17 residues. Germline trimming cut 0 bases from V and 8 bases from J; bases unmatched to any gene: 12. The CDR3 reads CASSQEIVRGGGDEQFF. In DNA, the CDR3 is TGCGCCAGCAGCCAAGAGATCGTCCGGGGGGGCGGGGATGAGCAGTTCTTC.